This TCR beta chain was found in a study of human T cells and chemical hapten exposure. Study summary: 2% DPC applied to a roughly 2 cm by roughly 2 cm arm area sensitized donors. Regarding the study as a whole: Significantly greater numbers of large CDR3 similarity clusters came from expanded TCRs than from controls. High-frequency TCRs, those above 1 in 1000, stayed the same after DPC sensitization.

CDR3 size: 13 residues. Germline V lookup: CDR1 SEHNR, CDR2 FQNEAQ (reference sequence). Trimming took off 1 base at V and 5 bases at J, with 5 bases between the two ends. Time point of the sample: pre-sensitization, week 0. The sample's treatment: therapeutic diphenylcyclopropenone sensitization with weekly scalp DPC. Original processing notes: Sample TCR counts, which ranged from about 20,000 to 690,600, had a median of approximately 94,000. TCRdb re-analysed the RACE reads in MiXCR, keeping a single row per CDR3 protein. The V and J calls, along with clone size, are taken from TCRdb and not from the paper's own processing. The sample has about 93,000 distinct CDR3 sequences, 8.5% seen once; the top ten hold 2.6%. This clonotype was recorded a few times. Its antigen is still unknown.

This specimen was whole blood, taken in connection with sensitization to the hapten diphenylcyclopropenone (DPC). The chain has TRBV7-9 and TRBJ2-2, with D uncertain. This TCR was recovered from a man between 40 and 49 years old with alopecia areata. Some clones in this sample may be carry-over from other donors' samples. This CDR3 is CASSLVMTGELFF. As DNA, the CDR3 is TGTGCCAGCAGCTTAGTAATGACCGGGGAGCTGTTTTTT.